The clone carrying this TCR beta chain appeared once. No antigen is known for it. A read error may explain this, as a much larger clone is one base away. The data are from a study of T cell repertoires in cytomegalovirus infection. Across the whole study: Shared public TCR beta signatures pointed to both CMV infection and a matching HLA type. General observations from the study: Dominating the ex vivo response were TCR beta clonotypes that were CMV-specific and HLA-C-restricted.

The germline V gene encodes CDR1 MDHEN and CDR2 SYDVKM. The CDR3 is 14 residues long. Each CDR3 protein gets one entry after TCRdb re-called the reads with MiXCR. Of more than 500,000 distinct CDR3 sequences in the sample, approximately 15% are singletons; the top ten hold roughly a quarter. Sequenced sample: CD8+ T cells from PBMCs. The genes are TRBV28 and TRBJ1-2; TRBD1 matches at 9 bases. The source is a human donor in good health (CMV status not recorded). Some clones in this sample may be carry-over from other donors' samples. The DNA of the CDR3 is TGTGCCAGCAGCGGGGACAGGGAACGCTATGTCTACACCTTC. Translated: CASSGDRERYVYTF.